Shown below are 16 T cell receptor beta chains from a single sample sequenced in a study of response to subunit inactivated influenza vaccine. TCRdb re-called the RT-PCR reads with MiXCR, one entry per CDR3 protein. The sample shows 500,000 to 600,000 distinct CDR3 sequences, 7.6% of them seen only once. Sequencing used PBMCs from blood, obtained about 23 months after vaccination. These receptors all stem from a man aged 50-75 years who received an inactivated influenza vaccine.

The CDR3 DNA follows: TGTGCCAGCACCCCAGGCGGGGAGCTGTTTTTT. Amino acids: CASTPGGELFF. This chain links TRBV7-9 with TRBJ2-2; the D is unclear. CDR3 length: 11 residues. Trimming took off 7 bases at V and 7 bases at J, with 7 bases between the two ends. Germline V gene lookup returns CDR1 SEHNR and CDR2 FQNEAQ (reference sequence).

The CDR3 nucleotides read TGTGCCAGCAGCTTCGGACTAGTAAACTACAATGAGCAGTTCTTC. It translates to CASSFGLVNYNEQFF. The rearrangement uses TRBV7-9 and TRBJ2-1; 7 bases align to TRBD2. This CDR3 has 15 amino acids. Germline trimming cut 3 bases from V and 3 bases from J; bases unmatched to any gene: 5. Per germline, CDR1 SEHNR and CDR2 FQNEAQ (reference sequence).

Concerning this clonotype itself: A much more abundant neighbour one base away suggests this may be a read error. This chain uses TRBV6-2 or TRBV6-3 with TRBJ2-1; D remains unclear. The length of the CDR3 is 12 residues. CDR1 and CDR2 (germline): MNHEY, SVGEGT. CDR3 loop: CTSSHVPNEQFF. In DNA, the CDR3 is TGTACCAGCAGTCATGTCCCAAATGAGCAGTTCTTC.

This clonotype was seen many times. CDR3 DNA sequence: TGTGCCAGCAGTAGGACAGGGGGCTGGAATGAGCAGTTCTTC. Translated: CASSRTGGWNEQFF. The rearrangement uses TRBV6-2 or TRBV6-3 and TRBJ2-1; TRBD1 matches 11 bases. Per the germline V gene, CDR1 is MNHEY and CDR2 is SVGEGT. The CDR3 sequence is 14 residues long. The trim removed 5 bases at V and 7 bases at J, leaving 4 bases unmatched.

This clonotype was seen more than once but under ten times. The chain employs TRBV5-1 and TRBJ2-5, with 9 positions matching TRBD2. Germline assignment: CDR1 SGHRS and CDR2 YFSETQ. V dropped 0 bases and J dropped 4; count of bases not matched to a gene: 4. The CDR3 has 15 amino acids. The CDR3 protein is CASSLAASGVETQYF. For the CDR3, the DNA is TGCGCCAGCAGCTTGGCCGCTAGCGGGGTAGAGACCCAGTACTTC.

The V call is TRBV6-1, the J call TRBJ2-1, with 10 nucleotides matching TRBD2. The CDR3 extends over 15 amino acids. CDR1 and CDR2 from the germline V gene are MNHNS and SASEGT. V trimming: 10 bases; J trimming: 1 base; junction bases outside the gene matches: 7. CDR3 protein: CATRAAGGSYNEQFF. CDR3 sequence (DNA): TGTGCCACCAGAGCAGCGGGAGGGTCCTACAATGAGCAGTTCTTC.

The chain is built from TRBV30 and TRBJ2-2; D not resolved. Germline CDR1 reads GTSNPN; CDR2 reads SVGIG (reference sequence). The CDR3 contains 14 residues. V gave up 5 bases and J gave up 0 bases, with 10 bases separating them. The CDR3 region has the DNA TGTGCCTGGTCCATCGGACCGAACACCGGGGAGCTGTTTTTT. Translation: CAWSIGPNTGELFF.

There are many counts of this clonotype. This chain joins TRBV6-2 or TRBV6-3 and TRBJ2-1; TRBD1 agrees at 8 bases. Per germline, CDR1 MNHEY and CDR2 SVGEGT. There are 14 residues in the CDR3. The ends lost 5 bases at V and 2 bases at J; junction bases unmatched: 2. CDR3: CASSQGAPYNEQFF. The CDR3 nucleotides read TGTGCCAGCAGTCAGGGGGCCCCCTACAATGAGCAGTTCTTC.

In this sample, this clonotype turned up a few times. V and J are TRBV7-2 and TRBJ2-2, with 9 bases aligning to TRBD2. CDR1 is SGHTA, CDR2 FQGNSA, per germline. This CDR3 spans 16 amino acids. J gave up 3 bases and V 3 bases, and 5 bases lay outside the gene matches. The CDR3 DNA sequence: TGTGCCAGCAGCTTCGCGGGGGGGGCAGACACCGGGGAGCTGTTTTTT. This encodes CASSFAGGADTGELFF. Supplemented by reference TRBV7-2 and TRBJ2-2, the full variable domain reads GAGVSQSPSNKVTEKGKDVELRCDPISGHTALYWYRQSLGQGLEFLIYFQGNSAPDKSGLPSDRFSAERTGGSVSTLTIQRTQQEDSAVYLCASSFAGGADTGELFFGEGSRLTVL.

This clonotype has ten or more counts. The chain carries TRBV5-1 and TRBJ1-1, with D unclear. Trimming cost V 8 bases and J 0 bases, with 11 bases left between them. This CDR3 region has 13 residues. From germline, CDR1 is SGHRS and CDR2 YFSETQ. CDR3 protein: CASCRGLNTEAFF. In nucleotides, the CDR3 is TGCGCCAGTTGTCGAGGGCTGAACACTGAAGCTTTCTTT.

This clonotype has more than one count but fewer than ten. V and J are TRBV5-1 and TRBJ1-1; TRBD1 matches at 7 bases. This CDR3 spans 14 amino acids. V lost 0 bases and J lost 5; bases outside the gene matches: 4. Per germline, CDR1 SGHRS and CDR2 YFSETQ. The CDR3 bases are TGCGCCAGCAGCTTGGAGGGACAGACTACTGAAGCTTTCTTT. It codes for CASSLEGQTTEAFF.

The sample holds a few counts of this clonotype. The CDR3 loop is CASSEGWGGTDTQYF. CDR3 nucleotide sequence: TGTGCCAGCAGTGAAGGGTGGGGAGGCACAGATACGCAGTATTTT. The rearrangement links TRBV2 to TRBJ2-3; a weak D match, TRBD2 (5 bases). The CDR3 loop spans 15 amino acids. The V and J ends lost 1 base and 1 base respectively, with 9 bases between them. Germline CDR1 is SNHLY and CDR2 is FYNNEI.

This clonotype was recorded many times. The V and J genes are TRBV10-3 and TRBJ2-7, with a weak D call TRBD1 (5 bases). V lost 6 bases and J 0 bases, leaving 12 bases between the germline ends. Germline lookup yields CDR1 ENHRY and CDR2 SYGVKD. This CDR3 has 14 residues. CDR3 sequence reads: CAIRTGDFSYEQYF. The CDR3 region has the DNA TGTGCCATCAGAACAGGCGACTTCTCCTACGAGCAGTACTTC.

This clonotype was picked up a small number of times. V usage is TRBV4-3 and J usage is TRBJ2-2, with D maybe TRBD2 (5 bases). Germline-derived CDR1 and CDR2 are LGHNA and YSLEER. The CDR3 length is 16 residues. V dropped 3 bases and J dropped 3 bases, with 14 bases sitting between them. The CDR3 sequence is CASSQFLAPDTGELFF. The DNA of the CDR3 is TGCGCCAGCAGCCAGTTCCTAGCTCCCGACACCGGGGAGCTGTTTTTT.

This clonotype was observed a handful of times. This chain connects TRBV19 to TRBJ2-7; the D is unclear. CDR1 is LNHDA, CDR2 SQIVND, per germline (reference sequence). Trimming took 7 bases from V and 0 from J, leaving 13 bases between them. The CDR3 contains 14 residues. CDR3 sequence (DNA): TGTGCCAGTAAGGGAACTCCGAGCTCCTACGAGCAGTACTTC. Protein product: CASKGTPSSYEQYF.

This clonotype was seen at least ten times. The chain joins TRBV28 to TRBJ1-2; 7 bases are shared with TRBD1. Germline CDR1 reads MDHEN; CDR2 reads SYDVKM. The CDR3 sequence is 14 residues long. With V trimmed by 5 bases and J by 3 bases, 6 bases remained unmatched. The CDR3 bases are TGTGCCAGCAGTCTGGGGACAGCTGACTATGGCTACACCTTC. Translating gives CASSLGTADYGYTF.